Sequencing of this TCR beta chain was carried out in a study of somatic mutations in cytotoxic T cells in rheumatoid arthritis. Overall study: Blood samples of about 30 ml were drawn from patients (in EDTA) right after diagnosis and before any treatment. The study, taken as a whole, reports: Reported slight underrepresentation of TRBV07 in rheumatoid arthritis patients was not subjected to multiple-comparison adjustment. Exceedance of 20% of CD8+ cells by the largest CD8+ clone occurred in about an eighth of the 65 patients.

Researchers isolated CD4+ and CD8+ cells by positive magnetic bead selection and then checked their purity by flow cytometry. The CDR3 has 16 amino acids. CDR1 and CDR2 (germline): SGHVS, FNYEAQ. The V and J ends lost 1 base and 7 bases respectively, with 17 bases between them. Generated by immunoSEQ multiplex PCR, the TCRdb table keeps only in-frame clones and is missing some. The sample has 8,500 to 10,000 clones; about 80% are singletons. With regard to this clone: Its antigen remains unidentified.

Sequencing used CD8+ T cells sorted from blood. The TCR was taken from an adult with rheumatoid arthritis. The rearrangement uses TRBV7-6 and TRBJ2-4, with a weak D call TRBD2 (6 bases). In DNA form, the CDR3 reads TGTGCCAGCAGCTTAGATGTAGGAGGGAGCGGGAACATTCAGTACTTC. Protein product: CASSLDVGGSGNIQYF.